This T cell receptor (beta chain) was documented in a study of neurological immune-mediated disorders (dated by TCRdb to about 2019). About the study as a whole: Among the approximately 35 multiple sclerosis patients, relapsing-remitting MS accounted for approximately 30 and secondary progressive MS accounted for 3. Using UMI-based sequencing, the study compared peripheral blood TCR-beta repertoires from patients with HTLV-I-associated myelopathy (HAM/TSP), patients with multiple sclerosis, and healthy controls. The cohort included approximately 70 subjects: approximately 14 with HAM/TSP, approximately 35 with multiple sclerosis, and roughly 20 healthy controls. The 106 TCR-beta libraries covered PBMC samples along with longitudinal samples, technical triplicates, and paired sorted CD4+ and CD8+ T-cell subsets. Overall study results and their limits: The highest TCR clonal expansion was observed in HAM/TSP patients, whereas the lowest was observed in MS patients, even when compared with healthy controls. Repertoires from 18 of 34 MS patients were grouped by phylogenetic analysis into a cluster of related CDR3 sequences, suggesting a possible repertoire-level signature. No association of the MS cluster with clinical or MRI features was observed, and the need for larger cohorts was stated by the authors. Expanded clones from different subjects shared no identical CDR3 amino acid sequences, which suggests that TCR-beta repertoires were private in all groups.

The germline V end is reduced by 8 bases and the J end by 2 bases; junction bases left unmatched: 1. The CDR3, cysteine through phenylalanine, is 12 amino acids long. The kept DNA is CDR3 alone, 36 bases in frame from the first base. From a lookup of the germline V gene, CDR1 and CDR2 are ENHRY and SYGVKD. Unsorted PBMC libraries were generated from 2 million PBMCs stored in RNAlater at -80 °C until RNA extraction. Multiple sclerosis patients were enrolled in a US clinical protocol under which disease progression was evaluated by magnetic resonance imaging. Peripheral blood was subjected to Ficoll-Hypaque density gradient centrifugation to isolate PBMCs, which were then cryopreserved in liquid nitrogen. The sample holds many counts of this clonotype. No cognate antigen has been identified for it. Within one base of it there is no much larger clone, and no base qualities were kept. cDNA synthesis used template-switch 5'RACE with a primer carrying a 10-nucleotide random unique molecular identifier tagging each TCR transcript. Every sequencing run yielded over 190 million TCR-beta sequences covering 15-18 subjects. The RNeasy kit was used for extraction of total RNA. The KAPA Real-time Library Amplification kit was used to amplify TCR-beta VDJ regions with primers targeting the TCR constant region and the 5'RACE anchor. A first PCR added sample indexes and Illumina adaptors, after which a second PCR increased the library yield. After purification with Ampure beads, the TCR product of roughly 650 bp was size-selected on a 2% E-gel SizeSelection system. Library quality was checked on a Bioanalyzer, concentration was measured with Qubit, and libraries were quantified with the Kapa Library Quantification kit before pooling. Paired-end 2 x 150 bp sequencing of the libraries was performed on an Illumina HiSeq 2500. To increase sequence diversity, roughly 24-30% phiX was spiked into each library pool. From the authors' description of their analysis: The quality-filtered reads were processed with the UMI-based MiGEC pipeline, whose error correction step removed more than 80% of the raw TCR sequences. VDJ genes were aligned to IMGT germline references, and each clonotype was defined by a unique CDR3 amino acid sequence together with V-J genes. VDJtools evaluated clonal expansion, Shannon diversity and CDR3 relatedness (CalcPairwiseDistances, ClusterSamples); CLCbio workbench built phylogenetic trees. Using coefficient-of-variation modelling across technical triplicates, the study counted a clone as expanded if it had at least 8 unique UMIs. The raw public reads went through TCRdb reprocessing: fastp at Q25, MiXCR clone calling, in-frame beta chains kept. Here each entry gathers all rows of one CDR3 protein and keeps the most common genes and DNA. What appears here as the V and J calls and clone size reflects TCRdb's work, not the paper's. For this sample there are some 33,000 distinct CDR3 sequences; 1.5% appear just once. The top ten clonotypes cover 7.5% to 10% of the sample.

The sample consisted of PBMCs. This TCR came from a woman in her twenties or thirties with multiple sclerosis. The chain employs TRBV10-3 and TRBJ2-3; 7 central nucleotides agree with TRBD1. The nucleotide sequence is TGTGCCATCGGACAGGCCACAGATACGCAGTATTTT. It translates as CAIGQATDTQYF.